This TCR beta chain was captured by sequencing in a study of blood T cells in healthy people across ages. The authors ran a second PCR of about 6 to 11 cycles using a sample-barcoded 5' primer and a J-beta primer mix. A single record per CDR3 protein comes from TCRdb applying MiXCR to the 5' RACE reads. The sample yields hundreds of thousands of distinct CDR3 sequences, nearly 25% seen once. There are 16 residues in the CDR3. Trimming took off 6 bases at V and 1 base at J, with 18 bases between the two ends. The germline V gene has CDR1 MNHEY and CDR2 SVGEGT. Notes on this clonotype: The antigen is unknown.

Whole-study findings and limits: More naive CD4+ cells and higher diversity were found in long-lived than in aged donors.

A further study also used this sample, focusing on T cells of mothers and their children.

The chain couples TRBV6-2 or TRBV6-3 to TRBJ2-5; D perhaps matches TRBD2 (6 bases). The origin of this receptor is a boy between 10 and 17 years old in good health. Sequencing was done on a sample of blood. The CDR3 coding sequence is TGTGCCAGCAGCCGACGAGTACTAGCCCGCCAAGAGACCCAGTACTTC. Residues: CASSRRVLARQETQYF.